This is a list of T cell receptor beta chains from one sample in a study of OX40 agonist ivuxolimab in advanced cancers. Generated by immunoSEQ multiplex PCR, the TCRdb table keeps only in-frame clones and is missing some. The sample shows about 64,000 clones, roughly 90% of them seen only once. The specimen was CD4+ or CD8+ T cells sorted from blood, collected in a trial of the OX40 agonist ivuxolimab. The receptors here all came from an adult with an advanced solid tumor such as melanoma, head and neck, liver or kidney cancer. The CDR3 runs from the conserved cysteine through the conserved F or W. The D gene is left open where the match is weak. Size values are once, few and many counts, or a class for expanded clones, and some rows have none.

V,length,J,size,D,DNA,CDR3
TRBV27,14,TRBJ2-3,-,TRBD1,TGTGCCAGCAGCCTCGGACAGGGACTTGATACGCAGTATTTT,CASSLGQGLDTQYF
TRBV2,15,TRBJ2-7,-,TRBD2,TGTGCCAGCAGGCCGGGACTAGCGGGAGTTGGCGAGCAGTACTTC,CASRPGLAGVGEQYF
TRBV10-1,12,TRBJ2-7,-,-,TGCGCCAGCAGTGTACCGAACGGGTTTTTGTACTTC,CASSVPNGFLYF
TRBV28,14,TRBJ1-1,-,-,TGTGCCAGCAGTTTAGTGGGCAGGAACACTGAAGCTTTCTTT,CASSLVGRNTEAFF
TRBV15,16,TRBJ1-4,-,TRBD1,TGTGCCACCAGCAGAACAGGGGGACGCTATAATGAAAAACTGTTTTTT,CATSRTGGRYNEKLFF
TRBV5-1,14,TRBJ1-3,-,-,TGCGCCAGCAGCTTGGGGGACCCTGGAAACACCATATATTTT,CASSLGDPGNTIYF
TRBV10-3,15,TRBJ1-2,once,-,TGTGCCATCAGTGAGTCGGCAGGGATTAACTATGGCTACACCTTC,CAISESAGINYGYTF
TRBV5-6,15,TRBJ1-3,-,TRBD1,TGTGCCAGCAGCTTGGTACAGGGACAGGGAAACACCATATATTTT,CASSLVQGQGNTIYF
TRBV11-3,14,TRBJ2-3,-,-,TGTGCCAGCAGCTTAGATCCTAGATCAGATACGCAGTATTTT,CASSLDPRSDTQYF
TRBV19,15,TRBJ2-3,few,-,TGTGCCACCCGGGGGGCAGTGGGACTCACAGATACGCAGTATTTT,CATRGAVGLTDTQYF
TRBV28,16,TRBJ1-4,once,-,TGTGCCAGCAGTTTACGGGGGGTTGCAACTAATGAAAAACTGTTTTTT,CASSLRGVATNEKLFF
TRBV11-2,11,TRBJ1-2,-,-,TGTGCCAGCAGCTTAGCCGGTGGCTACACCTTC,CASSLAGGYTF
TRBV6-1,15,TRBJ1-5,-,TRBD1,TGTGCCAGCAGCGCTGGGCGGGGACAGGGGCAGCCCCAGCATTTT,CASSAGRGQGQPQHF
TRBV7-2,15,TRBJ1-5,-,TRBD1,TGTGCCAGCAGCTCGGACAGGGGGAACAATCAGCCCCAGCATTTT,CASSSDRGNNQPQHF
TRBV2,17,TRBJ2-6,-,TRBD1,TGTGCCAGCAGAACCGGGACAGGGGTTTCGGGGGCCAACGTCCTGACTTTC,CASRTGTGVSGANVLTF
TRBV6-1,13,TRBJ1-1,few,-,TGTGCCAGCAGCTTCACCCAGAACACTGAAGCTTTCTTT,CASSFTQNTEAFF
TRBV19,11,TRBJ2-1,once,-,TGTGCCAGCCGGAATTACAATGAGCAGTTCTTC,CASRNYNEQFF
TRBV5-6,15,TRBJ2-2,-,TRBD1,TGTGCCAGCAGCTTCGACAGGGGACTCACCGGGGAGCTGTTTTTT,CASSFDRGLTGELFF
TRBV2,15,TRBJ2-3,-,TRBD2,TGTGCCAGCAGTGCCACTAGCGGGAGCGTTGATACGCAGTATTTT,CASSATSGSVDTQYF
TRBV27,13,TRBJ2-2,-,-,TGTGCCAGCAGCCGCCGAGGAACCGGGGAGCTGTTTTTT,CASSRRGTGELFF
TRBV6-6,14,TRBJ2-2,-,-,TGTGCCAGCAGTTACTCAGCACCCACCGGGGAGCTGTTTTTT,CASSYSAPTGELFF
TRBV9,15,TRBJ1-1,-,-,TGTGCCAGCAGCCCCTCCGGGGCCCAGAACACTGAAGCTTTCTTT,CASSPSGAQNTEAFF
TRBV12-5,16,TRBJ1-2,-,-,TGTGCTAGTGGTCCCGCCTGGGGGGCGGCTAACTATGGCTACACCTTC,CASGPAWGAANYGYTF
TRBV7-8,18,TRBJ2-2,-,TRBD2,TGTGCCAGCAGCTTGAGGGGCGGGAGTAAGCCTTTCTCCGGGGAGCTGTTTTTT,CASSLRGGSKPFSGELFF
TRBV5-1,15,TRBJ1-4,-,TRBD1,TGCGCCAGCAGAGGAGGGACAGTACTCAATGAAAAACTGTTTTTT,CASRGGTVLNEKLFF
TRBV11-2,15,TRBJ2-7,-,-,TGTGCCAGCAGCCCCTCAAGAGGGAACTACTACGAGCAGTACTTC,CASSPSRGNYYEQYF
TRBV2,14,TRBJ2-7,-,-,TGTGCCAGCAGTGAGGTGGGAGCGCCCTACGAGCAGTACTTC,CASSEVGAPYEQYF
TRBV5-1,16,TRBJ2-7,once,TRBD1,TGCGCCAGCAGCCCAAGGACAGGGGGACCCTTCTACGAGCAGTACTTC,CASSPRTGGPFYEQYF
TRBV5-1,13,TRBJ2-3,few,-,TGCGCCAGCAGCTTGTCAGGGGCGGATACGCAGTATTTT,CASSLSGADTQYF
TRBV5-1,14,TRBJ2-5,-,-,TGCGCCAGCAGCTTGTTGGGAAGTAGGGAGACCCAGTACTTC,CASSLLGSRETQYF
TRBV10-3,16,TRBJ1-1,-,TRBD1,TGTGCCATCAGTGAGTCGGTGGCACAGGGGATTTTTGGAGCTTTCTTT,CAISESVAQGIFGAFF
TRBV10-1,14,TRBJ2-2,-,TRBD2,TGCGCCAGCAGTACTAGCGGGTCGGTCGGGGAGCTGTTTTTT,CASSTSGSVGELFF